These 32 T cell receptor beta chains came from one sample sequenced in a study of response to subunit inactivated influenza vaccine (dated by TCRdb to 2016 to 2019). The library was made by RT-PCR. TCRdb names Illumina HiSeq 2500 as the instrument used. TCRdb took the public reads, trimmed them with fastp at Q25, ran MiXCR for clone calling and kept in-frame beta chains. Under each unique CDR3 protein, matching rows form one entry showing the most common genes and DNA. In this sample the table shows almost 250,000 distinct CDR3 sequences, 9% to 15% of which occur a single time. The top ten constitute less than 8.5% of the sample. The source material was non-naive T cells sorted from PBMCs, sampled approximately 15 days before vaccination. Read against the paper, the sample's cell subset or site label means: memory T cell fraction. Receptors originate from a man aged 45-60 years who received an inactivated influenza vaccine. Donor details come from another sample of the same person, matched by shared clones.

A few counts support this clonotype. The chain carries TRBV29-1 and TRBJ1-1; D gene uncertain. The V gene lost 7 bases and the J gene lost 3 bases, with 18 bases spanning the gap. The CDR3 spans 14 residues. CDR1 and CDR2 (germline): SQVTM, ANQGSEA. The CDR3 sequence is CSAAVRQDDTEAFF. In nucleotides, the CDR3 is TGCAGCGCGGCTGTGAGGCAGGATGACACTGAAGCTTTCTTT.

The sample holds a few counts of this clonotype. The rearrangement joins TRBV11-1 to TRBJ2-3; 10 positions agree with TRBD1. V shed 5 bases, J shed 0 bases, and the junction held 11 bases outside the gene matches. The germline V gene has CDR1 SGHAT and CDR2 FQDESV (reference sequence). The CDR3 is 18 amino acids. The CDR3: CASSPRTGGSLSTDTQYF. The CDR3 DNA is TGTGCCAGCAGCCCGCGGACAGGGGGAAGCCTTAGCACAGATACGCAGTATTTT.

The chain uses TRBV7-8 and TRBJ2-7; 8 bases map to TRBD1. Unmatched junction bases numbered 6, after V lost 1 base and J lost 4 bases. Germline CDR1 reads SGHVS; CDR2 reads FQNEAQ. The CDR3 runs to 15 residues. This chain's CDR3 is CASSLGSRGLYEQYF. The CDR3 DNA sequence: TGTGCCAGCAGCTTAGGTTCCAGGGGGCTATACGAGCAGTACTTC. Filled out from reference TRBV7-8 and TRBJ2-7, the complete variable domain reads GAGVSQSPRYKVAKRGQDVALRCDPISGHVSLFWYQQALGQGPEFLTYFQNEAQLDKSGLPSDRFFAERPEGSVSTLKIQRTQQEDSAVYLCASSLGSRGLYEQYFGPGTRLTVT.

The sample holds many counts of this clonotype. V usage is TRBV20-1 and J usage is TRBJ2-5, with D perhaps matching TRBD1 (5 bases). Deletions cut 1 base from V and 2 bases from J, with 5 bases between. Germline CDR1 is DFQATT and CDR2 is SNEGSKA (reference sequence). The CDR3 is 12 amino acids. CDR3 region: CSARAGQETQYF. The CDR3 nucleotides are TGCAGTGCTAGAGCAGGGCAAGAGACCCAGTACTTC.

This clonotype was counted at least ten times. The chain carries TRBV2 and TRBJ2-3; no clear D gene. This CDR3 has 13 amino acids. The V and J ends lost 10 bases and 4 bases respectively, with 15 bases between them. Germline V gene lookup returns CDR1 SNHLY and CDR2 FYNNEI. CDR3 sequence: CANNDAASDTQYF. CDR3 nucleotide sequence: TGTGCCAACAACGATGCCGCCTCAGATACGCAGTATTTT. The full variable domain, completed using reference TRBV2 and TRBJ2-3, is EPEVTQTPSHQVTQMGQEVILRCVPISNHLYFYWYRQILGQKVEFLVSFYNNEISEKSEIFDDQFSVERPDGSNFTLKIRSTKLEDSAMYFCANNDAASDTQYFGPGTRLTVL.

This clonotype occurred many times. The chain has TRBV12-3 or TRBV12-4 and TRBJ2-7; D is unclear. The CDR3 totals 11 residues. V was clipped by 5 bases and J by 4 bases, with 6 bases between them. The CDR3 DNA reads TGTGCCAGCAGTGCCAAATACGAGCAGTACTTC. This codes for CASSAKYEQYF.

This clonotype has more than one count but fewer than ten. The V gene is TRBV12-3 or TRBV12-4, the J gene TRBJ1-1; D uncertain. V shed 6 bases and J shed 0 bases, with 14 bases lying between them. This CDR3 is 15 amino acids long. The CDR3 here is CASSPFSSMNTEAFF. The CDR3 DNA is TGTGCCAGCAGCCCCTTCTCCTCTATGAACACTGAAGCTTTCTTT.

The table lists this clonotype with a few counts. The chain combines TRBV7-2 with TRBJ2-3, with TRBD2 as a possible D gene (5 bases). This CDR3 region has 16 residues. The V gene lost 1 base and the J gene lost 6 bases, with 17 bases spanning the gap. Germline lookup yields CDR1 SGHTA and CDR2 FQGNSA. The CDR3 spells CASSLVGKSGRDTQYF. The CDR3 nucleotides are TGTGCCAGCAGCTTAGTCGGGAAGTCAGGACGGGATACGCAGTATTTT.

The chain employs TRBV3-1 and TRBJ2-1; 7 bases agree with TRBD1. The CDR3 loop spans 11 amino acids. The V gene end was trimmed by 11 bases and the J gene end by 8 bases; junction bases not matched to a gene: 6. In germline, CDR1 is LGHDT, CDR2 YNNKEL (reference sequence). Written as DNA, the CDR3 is TGTGCCTGCAAGGGGGCCTATGAGCAGTTCTTC. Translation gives CACKGAYEQFF.

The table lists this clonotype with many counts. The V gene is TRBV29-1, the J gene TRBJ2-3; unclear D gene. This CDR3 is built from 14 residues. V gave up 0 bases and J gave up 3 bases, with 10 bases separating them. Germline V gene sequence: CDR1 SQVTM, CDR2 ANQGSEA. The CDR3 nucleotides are TGCAGCGTTGAAGATCCCCATGGGACAGATACGCAGTATTTT. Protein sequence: CSVEDPHGTDTQYF.

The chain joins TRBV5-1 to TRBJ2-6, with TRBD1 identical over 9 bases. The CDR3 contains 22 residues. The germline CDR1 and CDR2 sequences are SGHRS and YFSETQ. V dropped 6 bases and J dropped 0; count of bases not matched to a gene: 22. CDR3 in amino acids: CASNLIPGQGQFSLSGANVLTF. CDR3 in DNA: TGCGCCAGCAACCTCATTCCGGGACAGGGACAATTTTCCCTCTCTGGGGCCAACGTCCTGACTTTC.

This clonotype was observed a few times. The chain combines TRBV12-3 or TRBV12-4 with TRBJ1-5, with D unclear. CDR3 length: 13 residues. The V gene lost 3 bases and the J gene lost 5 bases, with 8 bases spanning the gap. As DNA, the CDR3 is TGTGCCAGCAGTTTCGCGGAGTATCAGCCCCAGCATTTT. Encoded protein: CASSFAEYQPQHF.

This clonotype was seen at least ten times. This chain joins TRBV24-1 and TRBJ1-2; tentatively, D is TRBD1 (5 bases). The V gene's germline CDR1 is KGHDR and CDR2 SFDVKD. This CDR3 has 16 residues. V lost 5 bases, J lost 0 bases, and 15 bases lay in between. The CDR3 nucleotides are TGTGCCACCAGTGGCGGTGAGGGGAGAGCTAACTATGGCTACACCTTC. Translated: CATSGGEGRANYGYTF.

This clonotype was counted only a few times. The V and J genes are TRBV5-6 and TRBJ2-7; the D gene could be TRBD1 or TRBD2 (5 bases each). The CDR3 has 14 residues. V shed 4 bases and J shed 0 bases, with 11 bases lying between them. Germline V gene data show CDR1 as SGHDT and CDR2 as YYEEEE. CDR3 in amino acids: CASSRDASSYEQYF. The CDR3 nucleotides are TGTGCCAGCAGCCGGGACGCCAGCTCCTACGAGCAGTACTTC.

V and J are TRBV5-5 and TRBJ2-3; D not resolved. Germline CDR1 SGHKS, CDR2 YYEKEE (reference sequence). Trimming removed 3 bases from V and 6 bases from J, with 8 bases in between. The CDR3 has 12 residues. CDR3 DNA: TGTGCCAGCAGCTATAACATGGATACGCAGTATTTT. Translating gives CASSYNMDTQYF.

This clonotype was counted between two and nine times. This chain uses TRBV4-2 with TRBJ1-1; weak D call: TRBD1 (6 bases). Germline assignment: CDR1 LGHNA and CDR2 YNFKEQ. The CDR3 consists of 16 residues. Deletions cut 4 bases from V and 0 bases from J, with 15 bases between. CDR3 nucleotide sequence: TGTGCCAGCAGCCCCCGGACAGCCCAGATGAACACTGAAGCTTTCTTT. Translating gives CASSPRTAQMNTEAFF.

CDR3 coding DNA: TGTGCCAGTGTGCGGGCTCAGGTGGGAAAACTGTTTTTT. Protein: CASVRAQVGKLFF. The chain joins TRBV2 to TRBJ1-4; D is ambiguous. Looked up from germline, CDR1 is SNHLY and CDR2 is FYNNEI. Trimming removed 9 bases at V and 10 bases at J, with 18 bases between. The length of the CDR3 is 13 residues.

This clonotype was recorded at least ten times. Here the CDR3 DNA reads TGTGCCAGCAAGACAAGAATTAATTCACCCCTCCACTTT. It codes for CASKTRINSPLHF. The chain combines TRBV7-2 with TRBJ1-6; D call uncertain. With 7 bases removed from V and 6 bases from J, the gap between germline ends came to 10 bases. CDR3 length: 13 residues. In germline, CDR1 is SGHTA, CDR2 FQGNSA.

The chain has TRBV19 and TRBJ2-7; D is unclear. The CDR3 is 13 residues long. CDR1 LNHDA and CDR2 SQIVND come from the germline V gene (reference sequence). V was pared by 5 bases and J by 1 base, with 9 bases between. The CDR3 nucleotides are TGTGCCAGTAGTCGGTCAGATTCCTACGAGCAGTACTTC. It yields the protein CASSRSDSYEQYF.

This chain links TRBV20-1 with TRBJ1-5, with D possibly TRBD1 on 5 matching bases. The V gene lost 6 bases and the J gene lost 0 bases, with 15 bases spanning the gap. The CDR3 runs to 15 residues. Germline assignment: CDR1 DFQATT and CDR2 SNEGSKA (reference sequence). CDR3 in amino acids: CSAPERGNSNQPQHF. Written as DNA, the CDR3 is TGCAGTGCGCCCGAACGGGGGAATAGCAATCAGCCCCAGCATTTT.

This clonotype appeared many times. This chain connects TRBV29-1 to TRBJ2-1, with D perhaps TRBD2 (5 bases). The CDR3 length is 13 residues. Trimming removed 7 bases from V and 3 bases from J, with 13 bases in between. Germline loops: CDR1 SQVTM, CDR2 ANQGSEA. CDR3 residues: CSARTRGYNEQFF. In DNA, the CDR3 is TGCAGCGCCCGCACCCGGGGCTACAATGAGCAGTTCTTC.

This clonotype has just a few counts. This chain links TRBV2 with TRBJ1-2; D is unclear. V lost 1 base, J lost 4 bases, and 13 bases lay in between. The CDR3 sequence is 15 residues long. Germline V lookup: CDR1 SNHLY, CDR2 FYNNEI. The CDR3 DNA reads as TGTGCCAGCAGTGAAGAGCCCCTCACGGGCTATGGCTACACCTTC. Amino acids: CASSEEPLTGYGYTF.

The CDR3 protein is CASSYSRQVLYEQYF. Written as DNA, the CDR3 is TGTGCCAGCAGTTACTCGAGACAGGTCCTCTACGAGCAGTACTTC. V is TRBV6-2 or TRBV6-3 and J is TRBJ2-7, with D perhaps matching TRBD1 (6 bases). This CDR3 contains 15 residues. Between the trimmed V and J ends, which lost 0 bases and 3 bases, there was a span of 12 bases. Germline values: CDR1 MNHEY, CDR2 SVGEGT.

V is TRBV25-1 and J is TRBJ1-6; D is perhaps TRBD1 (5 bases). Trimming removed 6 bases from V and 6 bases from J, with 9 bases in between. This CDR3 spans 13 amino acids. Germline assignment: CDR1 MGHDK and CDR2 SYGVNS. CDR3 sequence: CASRRGSNSPLHF. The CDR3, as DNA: TGTGCCAGCAGAAGGGGATCTAATTCACCCCTCCACTTT.

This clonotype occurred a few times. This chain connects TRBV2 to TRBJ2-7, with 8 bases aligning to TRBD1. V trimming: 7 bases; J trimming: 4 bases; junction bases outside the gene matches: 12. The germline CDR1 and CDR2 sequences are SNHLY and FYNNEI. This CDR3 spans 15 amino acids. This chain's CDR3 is CASKGQGASRYEQYF. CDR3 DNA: TGTGCCAGCAAAGGGCAGGGGGCGAGTCGGTACGAGCAGTACTTC.

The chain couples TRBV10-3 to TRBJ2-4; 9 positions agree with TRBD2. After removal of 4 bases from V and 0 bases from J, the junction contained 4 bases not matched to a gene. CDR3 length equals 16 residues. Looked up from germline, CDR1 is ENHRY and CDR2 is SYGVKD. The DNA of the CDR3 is TGTGCCATCAGTGCCCTAGCGGGGCTAGCCAAAAACATTCAGTACTTC. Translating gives CAISALAGLAKNIQYF.

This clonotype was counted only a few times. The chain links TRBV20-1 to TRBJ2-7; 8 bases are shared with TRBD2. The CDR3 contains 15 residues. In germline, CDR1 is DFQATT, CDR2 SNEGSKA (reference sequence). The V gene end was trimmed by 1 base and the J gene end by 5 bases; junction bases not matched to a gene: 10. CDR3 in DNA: TGCAGTGCTAGAGTAGGCGGGAGGCAGTCCAACGAGCAGTACTTC. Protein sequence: CSARVGGRQSNEQYF.

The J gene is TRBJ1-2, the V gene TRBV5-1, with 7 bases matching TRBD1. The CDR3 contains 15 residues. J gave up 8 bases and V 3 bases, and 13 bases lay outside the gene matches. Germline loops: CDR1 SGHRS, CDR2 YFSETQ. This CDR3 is CASSSGTDYYGGYTF. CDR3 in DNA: TGCGCCAGCAGCTCCGGGACAGATTACTATGGCGGCTACACCTTC.

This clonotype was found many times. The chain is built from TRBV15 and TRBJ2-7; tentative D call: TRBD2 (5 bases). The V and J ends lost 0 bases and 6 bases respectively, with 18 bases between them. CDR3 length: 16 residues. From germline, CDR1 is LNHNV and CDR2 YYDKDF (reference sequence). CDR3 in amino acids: CATSRDLAGFFSEQYF. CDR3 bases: TGTGCCACCAGCAGAGATCTTGCGGGCTTTTTTTCCGAGCAGTACTTC.

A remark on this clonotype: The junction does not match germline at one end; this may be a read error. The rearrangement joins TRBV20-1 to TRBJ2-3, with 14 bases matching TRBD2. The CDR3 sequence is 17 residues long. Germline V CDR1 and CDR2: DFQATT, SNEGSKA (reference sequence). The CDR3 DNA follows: TGCTGTGCTCCCGGGACTAGCGGGAGTGTAAGAGTGGATACGCAGTATTTT. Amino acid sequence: CCAPGTSGSVRVDTQYF.

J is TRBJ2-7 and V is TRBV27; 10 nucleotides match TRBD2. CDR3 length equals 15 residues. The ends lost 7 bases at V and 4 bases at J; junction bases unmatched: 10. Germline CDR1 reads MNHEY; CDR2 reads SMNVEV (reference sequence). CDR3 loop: CASNRASGSFYEQYF. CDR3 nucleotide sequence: TGTGCCAGCAACCGAGCTAGCGGGAGTTTTTACGAGCAGTACTTC.

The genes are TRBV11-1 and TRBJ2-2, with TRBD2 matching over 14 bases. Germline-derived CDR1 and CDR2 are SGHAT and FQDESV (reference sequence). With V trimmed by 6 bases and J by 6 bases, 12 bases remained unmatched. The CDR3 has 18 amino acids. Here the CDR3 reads CASRTTGTSGSRAGELFF. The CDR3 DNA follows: TGTGCCAGCAGAACTACCGGGACTAGCGGGAGTCGGGCCGGGGAGCTGTTTTTT.